This T cell receptor beta chain was sequenced for a study of cytomegalovirus exposure and HLA in healthy donors. Study results and caveats: A highly shared variant cluster was judged a likely technical artifact. The study put some 150 TCR beta chains on its list as cytomegalovirus-associated. Previous analysis showed most TCR beta V segments were productive about 87% or about 30% of the time.

PCR used 60 Vbeta primers and 13 Jbeta primers. Method: immunoSEQ multiplex PCR; TCRdb's copy keeps in-frame clones and lacks some. The sample comprises roughly 100,000 clones, about 83% of which are singletons, and over 5% rests with the top ten. Healthy people donating bone marrow made up the donors. This CDR3 is 15 amino acids long. The ends lost 3 bases at V and 5 bases at J; junction bases unmatched: 5. CDR1 and CDR2 from the germline V gene are SQVTM and ANQGSEA. In the case of this clone: Its specificity is not known.

The receptor was derived from a young man in good health and CMV-seronegative. The sample consisted of PBMCs. This sequence joins TRBV29-1 and TRBJ2-1; 12 nucleotides line up with TRBD2. The CDR3 nucleotides read TGCAGCGTTGAGACTAGCGGGAGAAAAGACAATGAGCAGTTCTTC. Translation gives CSVETSGRKDNEQFF.